These 27 T cell receptor beta chains share one sample of origin, sequenced in a study of T cell responses to AZD1222 COVID-19 vaccine. Profiled with immunoSEQ multiplex PCR; TCRdb holds only in-frame clones, not every one. The sample contains over 130,000 clones, 85% to 95% of which appear only once. The sample in question was peripheral blood, obtained 28 days after the second AZD1222 dose. The receptor source for this set is an adult who received the AZD1222 COVID-19 vaccine.

The chain uses TRBV10-3 and TRBJ1-1; 7 bases are a match to TRBD1. Germline-derived CDR1 and CDR2 are ENHRY and SYGVKD. The junction had 4 bases not matched to a gene; V was cut back by 6 bases and J by 3 bases. This CDR3 is built from 13 residues. The CDR3 loop is CAIRRDRDTEAFF. DNA of the CDR3: TGTGCCATCAGAAGGGACAGAGACACTGAAGCTTTCTTT.

This clone was seen a few times. This sequence joins TRBV3-1 (or the pseudogene TRBV3-2) and TRBJ1-1; no reliable D call. Trimming left V 7 bases short and J 1 base short, with 16 bases between. This CDR3 region has 15 residues. Germline V lookup: CDR1 LGHDT, CDR2 YNNKEL (reference sequence). The CDR3 sequence is CASTTSNRENTEAFF. The CDR3 coding sequence is TGTGCCAGCACGACTTCAAACCGGGAGAACACTGAAGCTTTCTTT.

This chain joins TRBV6-5 and TRBJ1-5, with D possibly matching TRBD1 (6 bases). Trimming removed 2 bases at V and 6 bases at J, with 11 bases between. Germline V gene sequence: CDR1 MNHEY, CDR2 SVGAGI. This CDR3 spans 14 amino acids. DNA of the CDR3: TGTGCCAGCAGTTACAGGGGGGAGGTTCAGCCCCAGCATTTT. It specifies CASSYRGEVQPQHF.

This clone was picked up a small number of times. The chain has TRBV5-5 and TRBJ1-5; D perhaps matches TRBD1 (5 bases). The V and J ends lost 1 base and 5 bases respectively, with 10 bases between them. The germline V gene has CDR1 SGHKS and CDR2 YYEKEE (reference sequence). CDR3 length: 14 residues. In nucleotides, the CDR3 is TGTGCCAGCAGCTTGCGTACGGGGGATCAGCCCCAGCATTTT. This sequence encodes CASSLRTGDQPQHF.

The V call is TRBV20-1, the J call TRBJ1-1; the D is unclear. Per germline, CDR1 DFQATT and CDR2 SNEGSKA (reference sequence). Trimming stripped 4 bases from V and 10 bases from J, with 13 bases between. The CDR3 extends over 11 amino acids. The CDR3 DNA reads as TGCAGTGCTACAAGTCGACAAAGAGCTTTCTTT. Its protein is CSATSRQRAFF.

The rearrangement uses TRBV25-1 and TRBJ1-2; 8 bases line up with TRBD1. CDR1 is MGHDK and CDR2 is SYGVNS in the germline V gene. The J segment lost 4 bases and the V segment lost 4 bases, leaving 8 bases of the junction unmatched. This CDR3 is built from 15 residues. The chain's CDR3 is CASSARDRKSYGYTF. The DNA for the CDR3 is TGTGCCAGCAGTGCGAGGGACAGGAAATCCTATGGCTACACCTTC.

J is TRBJ1-2 and V is TRBV7-9, with D unclear. The CDR3 has 13 residues. Per the germline V gene, CDR1 is SEHNR and CDR2 is FQNEAQ (reference sequence). Trimming took off 5 bases at V and 4 bases at J, with 11 bases between the two ends. CDR3 residues: CASSPGPSYGYTF. CDR3 bases: TGTGCCAGCAGCCCCGGACCATCCTATGGCTACACCTTC.

This chain uses TRBV11-2 with TRBJ1-3, with D unclear. Germline V gene data show CDR1 as SGHAT and CDR2 as FQNNGV. CDR3 size: 15 residues. Trimming cost V 6 bases and J 7 bases, with 19 bases left between them. This chain's CDR3 is CASSLNSNSENTIYF. The CDR3 coding sequence is TGTGCCAGCAGTCTTAACTCTAACTCGGAGAACACCATATATTTT. Complete variable domain (other parts from reference TRBV11-2 and TRBJ1-3): EAGVAQSPRYKIIEKRQSVAFWCNPISGHATLYWYQQILGQGPKLLIQFQNNGVVDDSQLPKDRFSAERLKGVDSTLKIQPAKLEDSAVYLCASSLNSNSENTIYFGEGSWLTVV.

The chain links TRBV19 to TRBJ2-2; 10 bases are a match to TRBD2. After removal of 7 bases from V and 2 bases from J, the junction contained 7 bases not matched to a gene. CDR1 is LNHDA, CDR2 SQIVND, per germline (reference sequence). The CDR3 consists of 16 residues. The CDR3 here is CASTDSGRPNTGELFF. The CDR3 DNA is TGTGCCAGTACTGATAGCGGGAGGCCTAACACCGGGGAGCTGTTTTTT.

This chain joins TRBV10-1 and TRBJ2-1; no definite D call. The CDR3 contains 16 residues. CDR1 and CDR2 from the germline V gene are WNHNN and SYGVQD (reference sequence). V shed 0 bases and J shed 3 bases, with 12 bases lying between them. This CDR3 is CASSESTSSLYNEQFF. In DNA form, the CDR3 reads TGCGCCAGCAGTGAGTCGACAAGTAGCCTCTACAATGAGCAGTTCTTC.

The gene calls are TRBV28 and TRBJ1-1; tentatively, D is TRBD1 (5 bases). Germline V lookup: CDR1 MDHEN, CDR2 SYDVKM. The germline V and J ends were trimmed by 7 bases and 0 bases, with 9 bases remaining between them. The CDR3 totals 13 residues. The CDR3 loop reads CASIGHMNTEAFF. The CDR3 region has the DNA TGTGCCAGCATCGGACACATGAACACTGAAGCTTTCTTT.

The rearrangement links TRBV5-8 to TRBJ2-3, with D unclear. In germline, CDR1 is SGHTS, CDR2 YDEGEE. This CDR3 is built from 13 residues. Between the trimmed V and J ends, which lost 1 base and 1 base, there was a span of 4 bases. The DNA for the CDR3 is TGTGCCAGCAGCTTGCCAGGCACAGATACGCAGTATTTT. Translation gives CASSLPGTDTQYF.

The chain employs TRBV10-3 and TRBJ1-1; D remains unclear. V lost 3 bases, J lost 1 base, and 12 bases lay in between. The length of the CDR3 is 15 residues. The germline CDR1 and CDR2 sequences are ENHRY and SYGVKD. The CDR3 sequence: CAISDFSSSNTEAFF. CDR3 nucleotide sequence: TGTGCCATCAGTGATTTCAGCAGCTCGAACACTGAAGCTTTCTTT.

This chain connects TRBV7-6 to TRBJ1-1, with D maybe TRBD1 (6 bases). CDR1 and CDR2 from the germline V gene are SGHVS and FNYEAQ. The CDR3 spans 15 residues. Trimming shortened V by 5 bases and J by 3 bases, and 16 bases separated the two germline ends. CDR3 in DNA: TGTGCCAGCAGCCCCGCTACAGGGAAAGACACTGAAGCTTTCTTT. Protein: CASSPATGKDTEAFF.

This clone was seen once. The chain has TRBV25-1 and TRBJ1-1; 8 bases agree with TRBD1. The CDR3 consists of 14 residues. V gave up 6 bases and J gave up 0 bases; unmatched junction bases: 3. Germline V gives CDR1 MGHDK, CDR2 SYGVNS. In nucleotides, the CDR3 is TGTGCCAGCAGGGGGACAGGATTGAACACTGAAGCTTTCTTT. Translation gives CASRGTGLNTEAFF.

The chain couples TRBV30 to TRBJ2-3, with 9 bases lining up with TRBD2. The CDR3 is 14 amino acids. CDR1 and CDR2 (germline): GTSNPN, SVGIG (reference sequence). In nucleotides, the CDR3 is TGTGGCTGCACGGGACTAGCCTTCAAGGGAACGCAGTATTTT. Amino acids: CGCTGLAFKGTQYF.

V is TRBV29-1 and J is TRBJ2-1, with D perhaps matching TRBD1 (5 bases). V lost 3 bases, J lost 4 bases, and 7 bases lay in between. The length of the CDR3 is 12 residues. Looked up from germline, CDR1 is SQVTM and CDR2 is ANQGSEA. The DNA for the CDR3 is TGCAGCGTTGATACAGGTTACAATGAGCAGTTCTTC. Translated, it gives CSVDTGYNEQFF.

The chain recombines TRBV4-1 with TRBJ1-2; TRBD1 is a possible D gene (5 bases). This CDR3 spans 14 amino acids. The germline V gene has CDR1 MGHRA and CDR2 YSYEKL. The V end was cut by 1 base, the J end by 7 bases, with 13 bases between. CDR3 coding DNA: TGCGCCAGCAGCCAAGTGGGGGAAGGGCTTGGCTACACCTTC. Its translation is CASSQVGEGLGYTF.

This chain joins TRBV28 and TRBJ1-2, with unresolved D. Trimming removed 6 bases from V and 4 bases from J, with 12 bases in between. The CDR3 contains 13 residues. Germline V gene data show CDR1 as MDHEN and CDR2 as SYDVKM. This chain's CDR3 is CASSPDGPYGYTF. In DNA form, the CDR3 reads TGTGCCAGCAGCCCGGACGGACCCTATGGCTACACCTTC.

This chain joins TRBV5-4 and TRBJ1-3; TRBD1 might be the D (5 bases). V lost 4 bases to trimming and J lost 0 bases, with 14 bases between them. Per germline, CDR1 SGHNT and CDR2 YYREEE (reference sequence). CDR3 size: 16 residues. CDR3: CASSLTGLNSGNTIYF. The CDR3 DNA follows: TGTGCCAGCAGCCTAACGGGGCTCAACTCTGGAAACACCATATATTTT.

With respect to this clone: Within the sample, other DNA sequences also encode this same CDR3. V usage is TRBV27 and J usage is TRBJ1-2; D is ambiguous. Germline-derived CDR1 and CDR2 are MNHEY and SMNVEV (reference sequence). V was shortened by 2 bases and J by 1 base, with 5 bases between the two germline ends. The CDR3 has 13 amino acids. In DNA, the CDR3 is TGTGCCAGCAGTTTACGGGTTAACTATGGCTACACCTTC. Amino acid sequence: CASSLRVNYGYTF.

The chain links TRBV29-1 to TRBJ1-1; D is possibly TRBD1 (6 bases). Trimming removed 4 bases at V and 0 bases at J, with 9 bases between. The CDR3 is 13 residues long. From germline, CDR1 is SQVTM and CDR2 ANQGSEA. The CDR3 region is CSVVGQLNTEAFF. The CDR3 DNA reads TGCAGCGTTGTAGGACAGTTGAACACTGAAGCTTTCTTT.

This chain joins TRBV6-5 and TRBJ1-2; D gene unclear. CDR3 length: 14 amino acids. CDR1 and CDR2 from the germline V gene are MNHEY and SVGAGI. V lost 2 bases and J 8 bases, leaving 15 bases between the germline ends. The CDR3 here is CASSYGGQADGYTF. Here the CDR3 DNA reads TGTGCCAGCAGTTACGGTGGCCAGGCTGACGGCTACACCTTC.

The V gene is TRBV7-8, the J gene TRBJ1-5; D unclear. This CDR3 is 13 amino acids long. Trimming stripped 1 base from V and 4 bases from J, with 5 bases between. Germline loops: CDR1 SGHVS, CDR2 FQNEAQ. CDR3 sequence: CASSLVGNQPQHF. In DNA form, the CDR3 reads TGTGCCAGCAGCTTAGTGGGGAATCAGCCCCAGCATTTT.

The chain links TRBV19 to TRBJ1-5; no reliable D call. Germline CDR1 is LNHDA and CDR2 is SQIVND (reference sequence). This CDR3 has 17 residues. Deletions cut 6 bases from V and 0 bases from J, with 18 bases between. The CDR3 DNA is TGTGCCAGTAGCAGCATACCTCCGACGCTTAGCAATCAGCCCCAGCATTTT. It specifies CASSSIPPTLSNQPQHF.

The CDR3 loop is CASSPTGRMNTEAFF. As DNA, the CDR3 is TGTGCCAGCTCACCTACTGGGAGGATGAACACTGAAGCTTTCTTT. The chain has TRBV18 and TRBJ1-1; D gene ambiguous. Germline V lookup: CDR1 KGHSH, CDR2 LQKENI. The CDR3 totals 15 residues. V lost 3 bases to trimming and J lost 0 bases, with 11 bases between them. The full variable domain, its missing parts supplied by reference TRBV18 and TRBJ1-1, is NAGVMQNPRHLVRRRGQEARLRCSPMKGHSHVYWYRQLPEEGLKFMVYLQKENIIDESGMPKERFSAEFPKEGPSILRIQQVVRGDSAAYFCASSPTGRMNTEAFFGQGTRLTVV.

The genes are TRBV5-1 and TRBJ2-5, with a weak D call TRBD2 (5 bases). The germline V and J ends were trimmed by 3 bases and 2 bases, with 17 bases remaining between them. CDR1 SGHRS and CDR2 YFSETQ come from the germline V gene. The CDR3 has 16 amino acids. CDR3 protein: CASSSGVSGGQETQYF. CDR3 nucleotide sequence: TGCGCCAGCAGCTCCGGGGTATCGGGCGGGCAAGAGACCCAGTACTTC.